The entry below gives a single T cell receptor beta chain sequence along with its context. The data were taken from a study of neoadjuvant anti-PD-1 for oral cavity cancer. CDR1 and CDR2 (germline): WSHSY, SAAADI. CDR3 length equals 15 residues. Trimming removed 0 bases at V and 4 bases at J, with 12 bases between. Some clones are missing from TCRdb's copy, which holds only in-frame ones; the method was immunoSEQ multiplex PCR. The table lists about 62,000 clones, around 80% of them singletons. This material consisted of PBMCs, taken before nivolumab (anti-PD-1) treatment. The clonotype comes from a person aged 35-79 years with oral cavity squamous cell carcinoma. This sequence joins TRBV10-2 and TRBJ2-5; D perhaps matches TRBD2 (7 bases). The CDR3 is CASSESRGLGETQYF. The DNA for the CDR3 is TGCGCCAGCAGTGAGTCGCGGGGGCTGGGAGAGACCCAGTACTTC.